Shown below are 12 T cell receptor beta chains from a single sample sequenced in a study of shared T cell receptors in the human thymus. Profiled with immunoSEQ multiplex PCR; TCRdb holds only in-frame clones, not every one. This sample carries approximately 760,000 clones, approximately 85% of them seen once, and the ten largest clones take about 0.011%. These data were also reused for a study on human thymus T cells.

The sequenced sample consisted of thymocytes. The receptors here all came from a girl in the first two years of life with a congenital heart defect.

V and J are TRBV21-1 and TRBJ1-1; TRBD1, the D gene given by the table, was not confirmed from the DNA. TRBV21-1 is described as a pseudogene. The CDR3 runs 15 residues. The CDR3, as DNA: TGTGCCACCCCACAGGGGAAAAATAAGCTGACTGAAGCTTTCTTT. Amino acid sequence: CATPQGKNKLTEAFF.

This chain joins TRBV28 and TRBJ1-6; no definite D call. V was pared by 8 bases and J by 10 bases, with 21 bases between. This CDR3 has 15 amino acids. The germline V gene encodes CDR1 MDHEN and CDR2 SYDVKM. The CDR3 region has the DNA TGTGCCAGCTCCCTAGGACCAACCCGGGGATCACCCCTCCACTTT. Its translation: CASSLGPTRGSPLHF.

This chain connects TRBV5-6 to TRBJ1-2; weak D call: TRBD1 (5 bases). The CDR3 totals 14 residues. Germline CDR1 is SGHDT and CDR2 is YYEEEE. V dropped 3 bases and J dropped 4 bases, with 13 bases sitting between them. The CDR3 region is CASSYRDSPYGYTF. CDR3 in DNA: TGTGCCAGCAGCTACCGAGACAGCCCCTATGGCTACACCTTC.

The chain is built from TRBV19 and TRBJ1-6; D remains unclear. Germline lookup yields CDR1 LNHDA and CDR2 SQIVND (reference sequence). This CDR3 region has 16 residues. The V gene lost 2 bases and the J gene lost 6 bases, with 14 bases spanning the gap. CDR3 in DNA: TGTGCCAGTAGTATACGGCGGTTAGACCTTAATTCACCCCTCCACTTT. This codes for CASSIRRLDLNSPLHF.

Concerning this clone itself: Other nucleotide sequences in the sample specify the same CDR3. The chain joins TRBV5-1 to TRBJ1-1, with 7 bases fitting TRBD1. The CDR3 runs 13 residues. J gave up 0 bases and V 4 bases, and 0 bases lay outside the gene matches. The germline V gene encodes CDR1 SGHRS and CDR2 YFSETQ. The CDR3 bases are TGCGCCAGCAGCGACAGGGTGAACACTGAAGCTTTCTTT. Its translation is CASSDRVNTEAFF.

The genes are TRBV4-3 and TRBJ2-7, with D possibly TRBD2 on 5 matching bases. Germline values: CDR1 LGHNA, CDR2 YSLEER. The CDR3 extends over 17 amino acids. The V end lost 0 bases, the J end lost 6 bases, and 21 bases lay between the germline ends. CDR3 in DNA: TGCGCCAGCAGCCAAGAGGGCCGGGTAGGAGGTGGTCGCGAGCAGTACTTC. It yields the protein CASSQEGRVGGGREQYF.

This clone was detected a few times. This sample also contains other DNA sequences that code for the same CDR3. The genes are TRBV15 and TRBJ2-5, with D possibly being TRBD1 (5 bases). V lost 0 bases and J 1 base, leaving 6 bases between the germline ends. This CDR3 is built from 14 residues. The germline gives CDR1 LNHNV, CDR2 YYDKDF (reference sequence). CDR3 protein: CATSRDRAQETQYF. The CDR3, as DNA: TGTGCCACCAGCAGAGACAGGGCCCAAGAGACCCAGTACTTC.

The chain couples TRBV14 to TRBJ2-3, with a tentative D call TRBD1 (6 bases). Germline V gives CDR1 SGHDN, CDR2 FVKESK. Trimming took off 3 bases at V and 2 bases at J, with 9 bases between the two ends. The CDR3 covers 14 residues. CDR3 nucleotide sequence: TGTGCCAGCAGCCAGGGACACTACACAGATACGCAGTATTTT. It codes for CASSQGHYTDTQYF. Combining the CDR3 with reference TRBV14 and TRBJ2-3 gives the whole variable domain EAGVTQFPSHSVIEKGQTVTLRCDPISGHDNLYWYRRVMGKEIKFLLHFVKESKQDESGMPNNRFLAERTGGTYSTLKVQPAELEDSGVYFCASSQGHYTDTQYFGPGTRLTVL.

The CDR3 is CASSLQGAETQYF. The DNA of the CDR3 is TGTGCCAGCAGCCTACAGGGGGCGGAGACCCAGTACTTC. The chain has TRBV7-3 and TRBJ2-5; 9 positions match TRBD1. There are 13 residues in the CDR3. The junction had 3 bases not matched to a gene; V was cut back by 5 bases and J by 5 bases. Germline lookup yields CDR1 SGHTA and CDR2 FQGTGA.

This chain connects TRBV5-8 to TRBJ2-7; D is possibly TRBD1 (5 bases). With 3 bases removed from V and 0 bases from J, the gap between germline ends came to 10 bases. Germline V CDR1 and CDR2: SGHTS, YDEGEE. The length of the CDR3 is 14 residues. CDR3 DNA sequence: TGTGCCAGCAGCTGGGCGACAGTCTCCTACGAGCAGTACTTC. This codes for CASSWATVSYEQYF.

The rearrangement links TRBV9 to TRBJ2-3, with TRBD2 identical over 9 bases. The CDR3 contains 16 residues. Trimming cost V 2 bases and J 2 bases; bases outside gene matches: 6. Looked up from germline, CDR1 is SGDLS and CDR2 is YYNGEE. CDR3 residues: CASSVLAGDNTDTQYF. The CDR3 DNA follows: TGTGCCAGCAGCGTCTTAGCGGGGGACAACACAGATACGCAGTATTTT.

The DNA of the CDR3 is TGCGCCAGCAGCCAAAGACAGCTCGACAGGGGGCGAACTGAAGCTTTCTTT. This codes for CASSQRQLDRGRTEAFF. The chain carries TRBV4-1 and TRBJ1-1; the match to TRBD1 covers 10 bases. V dropped 2 bases and J dropped 5; count of bases not matched to a gene: 11. Germline V gene lookup returns CDR1 MGHRA and CDR2 YSYEKL. This CDR3 is built from 17 residues.